The clone carrying this T cell receptor (beta chain) was counted between two and nine times. Its specificity is not known. Expressed TCRB transcripts were sequenced, since all the RNA that had been isolated was reverse transcribed. Reads from naive, central memory and regulatory T cell samples averaged roughly 3.3 million. Libraries were prepared by immunoSEQ multiplex PCR; TCRdb keeps only in-frame clonotypes and omits some of them. The sample consists of hundreds of thousands of clones, 15% to 19% of them appearing once. This sample was included in a study of beta chain features in type 1 diabetes. This CDR3 has 14 residues. Trimming at V came to 1 base and at J to 5 bases, leaving 4 bases not matched to a gene. Per the germline V gene, CDR1 is KGHSH and CDR2 is LQKENI. Study-wide findings and caveats: People with Type 1 diabetes carried modestly yet significantly shorter TCRB CDR3s in all four CD4+ subsets. Naive, central memory and Treg TCRB repertoires appeared more alike in patients than in healthy donors. Cells with high TCR expression could be over-represented by cDNA sequencing.

V usage is TRBV18 and J usage is TRBJ1-2, with 7 nucleotides matching TRBD1. The sequencing sample was made of naive CD4+ T cells from blood. The clonotype comes from a man aged 18-30 years in good health. The CDR3 sequence is CASSPQRDRYGYTF. The CDR3 DNA sequence: TGTGCCAGCTCACCACAACGGGACAGATATGGCTACACCTTC.